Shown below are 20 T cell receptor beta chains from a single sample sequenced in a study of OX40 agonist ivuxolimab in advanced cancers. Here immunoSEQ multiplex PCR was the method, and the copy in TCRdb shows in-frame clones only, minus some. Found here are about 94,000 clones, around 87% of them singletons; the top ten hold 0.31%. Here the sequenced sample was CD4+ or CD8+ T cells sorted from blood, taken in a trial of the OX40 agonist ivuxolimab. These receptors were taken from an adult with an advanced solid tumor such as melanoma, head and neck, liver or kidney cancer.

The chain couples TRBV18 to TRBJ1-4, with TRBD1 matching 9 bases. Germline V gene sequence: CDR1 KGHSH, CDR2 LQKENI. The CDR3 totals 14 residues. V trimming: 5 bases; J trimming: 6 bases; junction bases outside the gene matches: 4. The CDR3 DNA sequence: TGTGCCAGCTCATCCGGGACAGGGCATGAAAAACTGTTTTTT. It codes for CASSSGTGHEKLFF.

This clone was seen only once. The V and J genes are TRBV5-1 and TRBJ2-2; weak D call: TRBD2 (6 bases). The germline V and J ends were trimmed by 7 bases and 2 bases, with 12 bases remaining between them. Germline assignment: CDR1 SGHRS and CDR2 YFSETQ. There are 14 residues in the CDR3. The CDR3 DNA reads TGCGCCAGCGGGGGGTCAGTTAACACCGGGGAGCTGTTTTTT. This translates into CASGGSVNTGELFF.

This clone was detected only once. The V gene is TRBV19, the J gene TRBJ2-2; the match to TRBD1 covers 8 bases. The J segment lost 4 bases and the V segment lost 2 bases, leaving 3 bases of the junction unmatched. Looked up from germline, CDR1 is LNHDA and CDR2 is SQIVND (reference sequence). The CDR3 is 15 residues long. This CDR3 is CASSITGGSTGELFF. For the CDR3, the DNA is TGTGCCAGTAGTATAACAGGGGGATCCACCGGGGAGCTGTTTTTT.

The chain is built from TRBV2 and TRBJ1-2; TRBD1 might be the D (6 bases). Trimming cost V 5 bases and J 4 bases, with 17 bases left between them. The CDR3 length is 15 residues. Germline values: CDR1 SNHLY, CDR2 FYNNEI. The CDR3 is CASSMDSRVPYGYTF. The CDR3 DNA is TGTGCCAGCAGTATGGACAGCCGAGTACCCTATGGCTACACCTTC.

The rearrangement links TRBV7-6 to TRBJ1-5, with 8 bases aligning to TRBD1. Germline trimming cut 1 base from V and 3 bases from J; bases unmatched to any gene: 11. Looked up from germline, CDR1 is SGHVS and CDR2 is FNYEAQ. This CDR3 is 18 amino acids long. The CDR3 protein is CASSLGAGGRTSNQPQHF. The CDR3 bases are TGTGCCAGCAGCTTAGGAGCAGGGGGCAGAACTTCCAATCAGCCCCAGCATTTT.

CDR3 loop: CASSLAGFYEQYF. The CDR3 DNA is TGCGCCAGCAGCTTGGCAGGGTTTTACGAGCAGTACTTC. V usage is TRBV5-1 and J usage is TRBJ2-7, with D possibly matching TRBD1 (5 bases). The CDR3 extends over 13 amino acids. Germline V gene sequence: CDR1 SGHRS, CDR2 YFSETQ. Trimming cost V 0 bases and J 4 bases, with 8 bases left between them.

CDR3 nucleotide sequence: TGCGCCAGCAGTCCGCAAGGACTAGCGGGGACCAGAAACCAAGAGACCCAGTACTTC. It translates to CASSPQGLAGTRNQETQYF. The rearrangement links TRBV5-1 to TRBJ2-5; 12 bases align to TRBD2. Trimming at V came to 5 bases and at J to 0 bases, leaving 14 bases not matched to a gene. Germline-derived CDR1 and CDR2 are SGHRS and YFSETQ. The CDR3 runs 19 residues.

CDR3 DNA sequence: TGCGCCAGCAGCCAGGACAGGGACACCGGGGAGCTGTTTTTT. Protein sequence: CASSQDRDTGELFF. The chain recombines TRBV4-3 with TRBJ2-2; TRBD1 matches at 8 bases. Germline V gene lookup returns CDR1 LGHNA and CDR2 YSLEER. The CDR3 totals 14 residues. With V trimmed by 3 bases and J by 3 bases, 0 bases remained unmatched.

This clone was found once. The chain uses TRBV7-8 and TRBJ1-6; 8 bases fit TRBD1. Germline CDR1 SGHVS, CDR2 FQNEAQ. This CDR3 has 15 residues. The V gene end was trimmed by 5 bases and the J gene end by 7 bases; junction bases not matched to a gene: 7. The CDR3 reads CASSLGQGSNSPLHF. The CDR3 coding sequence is TGTGCCAGCAGCCTTGGACAGGGTAGCAATTCACCCCTCCACTTT.

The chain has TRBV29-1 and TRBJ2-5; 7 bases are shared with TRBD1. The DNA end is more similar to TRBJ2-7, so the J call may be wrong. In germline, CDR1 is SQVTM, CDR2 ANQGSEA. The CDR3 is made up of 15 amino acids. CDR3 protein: CSVEDTRQGHHEQYF. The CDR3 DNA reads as TGCAGCGTTGAAGATACTCGACAGGGTCACCACGAGCAGTACTTC.

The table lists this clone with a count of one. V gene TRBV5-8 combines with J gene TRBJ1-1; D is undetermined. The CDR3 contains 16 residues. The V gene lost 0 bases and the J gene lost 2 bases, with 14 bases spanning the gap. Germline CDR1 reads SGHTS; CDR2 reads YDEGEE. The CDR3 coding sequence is TGTGCCAGCAGCTTGGTCTTATCATTATCCAACACTGAAGCTTTCTTT. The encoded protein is CASSLVLSLSNTEAFF.

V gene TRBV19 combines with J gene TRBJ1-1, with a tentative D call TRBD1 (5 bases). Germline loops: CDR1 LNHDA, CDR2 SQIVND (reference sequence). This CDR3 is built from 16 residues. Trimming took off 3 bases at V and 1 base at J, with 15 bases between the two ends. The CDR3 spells CASSISQGQTNTEAFF. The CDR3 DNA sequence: TGTGCCAGTAGTATTTCCCAGGGCCAGACGAACACTGAAGCTTTCTTT.

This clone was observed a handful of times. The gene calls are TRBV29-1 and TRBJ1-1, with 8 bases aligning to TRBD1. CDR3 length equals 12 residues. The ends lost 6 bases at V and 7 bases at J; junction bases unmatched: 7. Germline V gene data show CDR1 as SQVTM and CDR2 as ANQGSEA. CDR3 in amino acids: CSVESDRDEAFF. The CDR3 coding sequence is TGCAGCGTCGAATCGGACAGGGATGAAGCTTTCTTT.

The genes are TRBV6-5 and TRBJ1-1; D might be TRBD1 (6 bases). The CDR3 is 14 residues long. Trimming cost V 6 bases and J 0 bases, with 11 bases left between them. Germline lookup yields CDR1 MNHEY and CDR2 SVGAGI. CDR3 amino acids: CASRTDRMNTEAFF. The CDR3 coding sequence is TGTGCCAGCAGGACGGACAGAATGAACACTGAAGCTTTCTTT.

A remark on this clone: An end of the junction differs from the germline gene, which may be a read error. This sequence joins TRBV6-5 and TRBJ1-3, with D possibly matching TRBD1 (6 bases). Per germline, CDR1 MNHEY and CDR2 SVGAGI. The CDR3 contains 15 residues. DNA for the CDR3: TGTGCCAGCAGTGACTCAGGGGTAGTGGGGAACACCATATATTTT. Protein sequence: CASSDSGVVGNTIYF.

Here the CDR3 reads CASSIGQGGMMNTEAFF. CDR3 in DNA: TGTGCCAGTAGTATAGGACAGGGAGGAATGATGAACACTGAAGCTTTCTTT. The V call is TRBV19, the J call TRBJ1-1; TRBD1 agrees at 7 bases. The CDR3 covers 17 residues. Germline V gene sequence: CDR1 LNHDA, CDR2 SQIVND (reference sequence). V dropped 1 base and J dropped 0; count of bases not matched to a gene: 8.

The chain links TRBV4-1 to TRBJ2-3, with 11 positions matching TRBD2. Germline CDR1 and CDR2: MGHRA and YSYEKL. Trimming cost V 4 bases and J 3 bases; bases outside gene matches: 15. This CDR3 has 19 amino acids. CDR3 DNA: TGCGCCAGCAGCCCGACAGCCCTAGCGGGGGGCCGTTTTACAGATACGCAGTATTTT. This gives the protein CASSPTALAGGRFTDTQYF.

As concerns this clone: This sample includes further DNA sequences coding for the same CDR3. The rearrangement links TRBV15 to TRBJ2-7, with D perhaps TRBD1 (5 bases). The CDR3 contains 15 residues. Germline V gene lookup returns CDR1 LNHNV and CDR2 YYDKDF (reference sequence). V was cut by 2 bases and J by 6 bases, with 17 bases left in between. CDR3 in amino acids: CATSRPGQGAREQYF. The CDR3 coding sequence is TGTGCCACCAGCAGACCGGGCCAAGGGGCCCGCGAGCAGTACTTC.

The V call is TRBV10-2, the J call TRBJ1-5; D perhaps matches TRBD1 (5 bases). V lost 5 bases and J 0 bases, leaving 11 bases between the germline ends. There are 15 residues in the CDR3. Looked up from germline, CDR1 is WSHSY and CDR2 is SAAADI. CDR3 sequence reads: CASSNWGNSNQPQHF. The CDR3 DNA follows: TGCGCCAGCAGTAATTGGGGGAATAGCAATCAGCCCCAGCATTTT.

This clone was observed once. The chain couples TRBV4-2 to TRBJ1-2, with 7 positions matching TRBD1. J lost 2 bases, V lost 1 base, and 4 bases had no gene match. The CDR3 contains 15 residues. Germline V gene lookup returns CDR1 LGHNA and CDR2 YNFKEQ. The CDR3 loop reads CASSQATGQNYGYTF. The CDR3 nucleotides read TGTGCCAGCAGCCAAGCCACGGGACAGAACTATGGCTACACCTTC.